This TCR beta chain was found in a study of CD8+ T cells in alopecia areata. About the research overall: Treated patients were given oral tofacitinib, which was dosed at 5 to 10 mg twice daily. The study, taken as a whole, reports: Many of the expanded lesional clones endured in scalp and blood while on tofacitinib. Having just one nonresponder leaves the connection between baseline CD8+ expansion and response unresolved.

The sequencing template was cDNA reverse transcribed from extracted RNA. The table came from immunoSEQ multiplex PCR; TCRdb's copy has only in-frame clones and leaves some out. The sample contains over 80,000 clones, 40% to 50% of which appear only once. V was clipped by 4 bases and J by 7 bases, with 14 bases between them. The CDR3 loop spans 13 amino acids. CDR1 and CDR2 (germline): SGHDN, FVKESK. This clone was counted only a few times. Its antigen is still unknown. Noted treatment: oral pan-JAK inhibitor, 5-10 mg twice daily. The TCR originated in a human donor with alopecia areata. The J gene is TRBJ2-7, the V gene TRBV14; a possible D gene is TRBD2 (5 bases). Specimen: CD8+ T cells sorted from blood, collected at week 24, from a patient treated with tofacitinib. CDR3 loop: CASSLSAGREQYF. The CDR3 DNA is TGTGCCAGCAGCCTTTCCGCGGGCAGGGAGCAGTACTTC.